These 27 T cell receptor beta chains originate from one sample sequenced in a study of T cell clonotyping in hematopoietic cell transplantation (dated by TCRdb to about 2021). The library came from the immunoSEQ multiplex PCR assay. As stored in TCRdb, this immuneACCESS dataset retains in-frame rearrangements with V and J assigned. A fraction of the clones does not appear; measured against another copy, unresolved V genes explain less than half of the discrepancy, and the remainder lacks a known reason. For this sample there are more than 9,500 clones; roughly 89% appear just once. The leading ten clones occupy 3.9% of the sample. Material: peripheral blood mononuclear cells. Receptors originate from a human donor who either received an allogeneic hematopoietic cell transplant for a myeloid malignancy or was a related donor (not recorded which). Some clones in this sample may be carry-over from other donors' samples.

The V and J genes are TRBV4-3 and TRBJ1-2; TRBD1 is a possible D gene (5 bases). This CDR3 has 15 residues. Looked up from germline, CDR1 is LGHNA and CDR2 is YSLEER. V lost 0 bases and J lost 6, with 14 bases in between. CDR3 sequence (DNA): TGCGCCAGCAGCCAAGATCGCGTCAGAGGGGATGGCTACACCTTC. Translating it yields CASSQDRVRGDGYTF.

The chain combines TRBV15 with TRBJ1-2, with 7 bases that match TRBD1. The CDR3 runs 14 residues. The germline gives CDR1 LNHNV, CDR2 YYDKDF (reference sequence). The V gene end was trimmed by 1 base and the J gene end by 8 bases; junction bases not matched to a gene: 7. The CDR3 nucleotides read TGTGCCACCAGCAGAGGGACAGGCGATAAGGGCTACACCTTC. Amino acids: CATSRGTGDKGYTF.

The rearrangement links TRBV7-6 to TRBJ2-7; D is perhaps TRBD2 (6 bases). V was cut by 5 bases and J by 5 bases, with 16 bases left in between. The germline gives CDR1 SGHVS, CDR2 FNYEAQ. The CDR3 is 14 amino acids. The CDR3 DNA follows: TGTGCCAGCAGCCTAGGACCGGGGAGGAACGAGCAGTACTTC. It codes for CASSLGPGRNEQYF.

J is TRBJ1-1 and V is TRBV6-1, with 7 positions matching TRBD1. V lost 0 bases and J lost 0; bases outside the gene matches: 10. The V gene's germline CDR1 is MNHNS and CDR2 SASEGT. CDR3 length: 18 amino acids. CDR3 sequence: CASSEAKQGFLMNTEAFF. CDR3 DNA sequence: TGTGCCAGCAGTGAAGCAAAACAGGGGTTTCTCATGAACACTGAAGCTTTCTTT.

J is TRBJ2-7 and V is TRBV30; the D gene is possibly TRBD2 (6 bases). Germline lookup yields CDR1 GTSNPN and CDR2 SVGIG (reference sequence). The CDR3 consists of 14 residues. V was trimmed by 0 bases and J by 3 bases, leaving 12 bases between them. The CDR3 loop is CAWSVRLASYEQYF. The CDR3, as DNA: TGTGCCTGGAGTGTAAGGCTAGCGAGCTACGAGCAGTACTTC.

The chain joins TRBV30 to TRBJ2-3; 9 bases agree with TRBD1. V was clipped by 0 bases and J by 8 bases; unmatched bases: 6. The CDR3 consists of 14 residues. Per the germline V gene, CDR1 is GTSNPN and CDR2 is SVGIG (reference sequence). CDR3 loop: CAWSVGTGYGTQYF. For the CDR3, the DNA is TGTGCCTGGAGTGTCGGGACAGGGTACGGTACGCAGTATTTT.

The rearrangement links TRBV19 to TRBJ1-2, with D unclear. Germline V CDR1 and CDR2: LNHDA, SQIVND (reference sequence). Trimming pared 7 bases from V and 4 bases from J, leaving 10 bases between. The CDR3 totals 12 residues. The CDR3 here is CASTTDIYGYTF. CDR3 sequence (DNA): TGTGCCAGTACCACCGACATCTATGGCTACACCTTC. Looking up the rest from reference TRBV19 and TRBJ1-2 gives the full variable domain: DGGITQSPKYLFRKEGQNVTLSCEQNLNHDAMYWYRQDPGQGLRLIYYSQIVNDFQKGDIAEGYSVSREKKESFPLTVTSAQKNPTAFYLCASTTDIYGYTFGSGTRLTVV.

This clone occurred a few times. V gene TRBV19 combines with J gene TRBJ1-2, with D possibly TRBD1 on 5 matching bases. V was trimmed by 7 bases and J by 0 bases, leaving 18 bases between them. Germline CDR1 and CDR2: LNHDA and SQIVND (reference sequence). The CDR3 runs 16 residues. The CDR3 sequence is CASTPGPRPSNYGYTF. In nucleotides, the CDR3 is TGTGCCAGTACCCCGGGACCCCGACCGTCTAACTATGGCTACACCTTC.

The CDR3 DNA reads as TGTGCCAGCAGTTACTCGATGGGGAGCTCTGGAAACACCATATATTTT. This gives the protein CASSYSMGSSGNTIYF. The gene calls are TRBV6-6 and TRBJ1-3, with D unresolved. V was clipped by 0 bases and J by 0 bases, with 9 bases between them. This CDR3 contains 16 residues. The germline V gene encodes CDR1 MNHNY and CDR2 SVGAGI (reference sequence).

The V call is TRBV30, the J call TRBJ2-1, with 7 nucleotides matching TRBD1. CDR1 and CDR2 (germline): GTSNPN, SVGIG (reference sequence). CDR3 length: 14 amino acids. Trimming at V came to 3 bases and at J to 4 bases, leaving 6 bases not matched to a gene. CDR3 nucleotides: TGTGCCTGGAGCATCGGGACAGTTTACAATGAGCAGTTCTTC. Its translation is CAWSIGTVYNEQFF.

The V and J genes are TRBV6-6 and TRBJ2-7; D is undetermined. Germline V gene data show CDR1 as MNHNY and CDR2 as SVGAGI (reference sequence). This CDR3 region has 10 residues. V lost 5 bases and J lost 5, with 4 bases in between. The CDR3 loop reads CASSKNEQYF. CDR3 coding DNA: TGTGCCAGCAGTAAAAACGAGCAGTACTTC.

The CDR3 sequence is CASMVGQGLADTQYF. The DNA of the CDR3 is TGTGCCAGCATGGTAGGTCAGGGGTTAGCGGATACGCAGTATTTT. The genes are TRBV25-1 and TRBJ2-3; tentatively, D is TRBD1 (6 bases). Germline V gene lookup returns CDR1 MGHDK and CDR2 SYGVNS. The length of the CDR3 is 15 residues. V was clipped by 7 bases and J by 6 bases, with 20 bases between them.

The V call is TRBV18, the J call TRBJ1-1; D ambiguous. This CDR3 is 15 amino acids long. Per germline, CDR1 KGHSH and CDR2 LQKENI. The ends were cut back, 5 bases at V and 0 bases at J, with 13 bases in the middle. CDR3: CASSRERTMNTEAFF. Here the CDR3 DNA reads TGTGCCAGCTCAAGAGAACGGACCATGAACACTGAAGCTTTCTTT.

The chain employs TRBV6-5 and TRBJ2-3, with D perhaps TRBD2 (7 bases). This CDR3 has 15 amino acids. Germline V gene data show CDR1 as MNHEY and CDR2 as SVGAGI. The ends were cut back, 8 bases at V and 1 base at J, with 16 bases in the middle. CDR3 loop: CASLTGGIGTDTQYF. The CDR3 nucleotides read TGTGCCAGCCTAACGGGGGGCATAGGCACAGATACGCAGTATTTT.

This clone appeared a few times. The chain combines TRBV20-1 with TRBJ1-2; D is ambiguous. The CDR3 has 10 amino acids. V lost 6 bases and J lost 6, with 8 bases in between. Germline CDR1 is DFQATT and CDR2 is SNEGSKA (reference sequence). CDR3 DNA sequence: TGCAGTGCCCCCGAAGATGGCTACACCTTC. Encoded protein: CSAPEDGYTF.

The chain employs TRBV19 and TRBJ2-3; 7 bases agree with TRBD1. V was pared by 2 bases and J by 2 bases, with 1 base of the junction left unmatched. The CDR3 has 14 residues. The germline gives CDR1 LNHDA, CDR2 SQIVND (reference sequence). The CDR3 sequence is CASSITGDTDTQYF. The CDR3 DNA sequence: TGTGCCAGTAGTATAACAGGGGACACAGATACGCAGTATTTT.

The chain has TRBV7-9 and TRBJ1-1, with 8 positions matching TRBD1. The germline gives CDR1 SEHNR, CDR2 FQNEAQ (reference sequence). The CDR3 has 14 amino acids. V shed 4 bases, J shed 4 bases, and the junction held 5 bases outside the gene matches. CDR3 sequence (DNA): TGTGCCAGCAGCTCCTCAGGGGGCCGCACTGAAGCTTTCTTT. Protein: CASSSSGGRTEAFF.

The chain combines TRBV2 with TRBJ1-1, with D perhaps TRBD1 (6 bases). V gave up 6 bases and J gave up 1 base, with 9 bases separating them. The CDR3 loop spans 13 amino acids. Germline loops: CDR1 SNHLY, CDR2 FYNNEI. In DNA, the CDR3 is TGTGCCAGCAGAAACAGGGAGAACACTGAAGCTTTCTTT. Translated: CASRNRENTEAFF. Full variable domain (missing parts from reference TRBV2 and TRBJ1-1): EPEVTQTPSHQVTQMGQEVILRCVPISNHLYFYWYRQILGQKVEFLVSFYNNEISEKSEIFDDQFSVERPDGSNFTLKIRSTKLEDSAMYFCASRNRENTEAFFGQGTRLTVV.

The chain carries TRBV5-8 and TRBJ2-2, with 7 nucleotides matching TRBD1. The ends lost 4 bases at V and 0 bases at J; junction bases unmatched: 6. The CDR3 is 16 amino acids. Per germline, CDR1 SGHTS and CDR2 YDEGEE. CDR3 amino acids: CASSPTGTANTGELFF. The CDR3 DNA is TGTGCCAGCAGCCCTACGGGGACAGCGAACACCGGGGAGCTGTTTTTT.

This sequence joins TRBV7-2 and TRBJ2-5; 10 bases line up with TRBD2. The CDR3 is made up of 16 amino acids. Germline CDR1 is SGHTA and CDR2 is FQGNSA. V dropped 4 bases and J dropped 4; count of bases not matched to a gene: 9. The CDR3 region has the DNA TGTGCCAGCAGCTCCTCTAGCGGGGGCCTACCAGAGACCCAGTACTTC. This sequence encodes CASSSSSGGLPETQYF.

The CDR3 DNA reads as TGCAGCGCTCCGAACAGGGGGCAGAATGGCTACACCTTC. Translated, it gives CSAPNRGQNGYTF. The chain uses TRBV29-1 and TRBJ1-2; 9 nucleotides align to TRBD1. Germline-derived CDR1 and CDR2 are SQVTM and ANQGSEA. The CDR3 spans 13 residues. V was pared by 7 bases and J by 6 bases, with 9 bases of the junction left unmatched.

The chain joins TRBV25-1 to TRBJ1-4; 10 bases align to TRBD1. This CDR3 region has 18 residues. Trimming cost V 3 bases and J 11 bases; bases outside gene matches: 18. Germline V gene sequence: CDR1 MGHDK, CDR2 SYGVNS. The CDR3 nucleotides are TGTGCCAGCAGTGATTCCCTACCCCCCGGGACAGGGGAAGAGAAACTGTTTTTT. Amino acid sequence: CASSDSLPPGTGEEKLFF.

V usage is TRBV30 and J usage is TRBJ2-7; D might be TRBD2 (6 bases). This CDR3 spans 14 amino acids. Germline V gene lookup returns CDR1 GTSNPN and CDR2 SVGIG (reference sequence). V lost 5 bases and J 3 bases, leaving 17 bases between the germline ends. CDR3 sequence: CAWVPRTAGYEQYF. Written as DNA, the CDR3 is TGTGCCTGGGTCCCCCGAACAGCGGGCTACGAGCAGTACTTC.

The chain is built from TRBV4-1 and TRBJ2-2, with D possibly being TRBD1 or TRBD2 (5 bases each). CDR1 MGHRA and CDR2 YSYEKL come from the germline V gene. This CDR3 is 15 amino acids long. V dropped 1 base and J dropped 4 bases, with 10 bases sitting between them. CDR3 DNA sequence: TGCGCCAGCAGCCAAGCCGGGACCCTCACCGGGGAGCTGTTTTTT. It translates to CASSQAGTLTGELFF.

Here the CDR3 DNA reads TGTGCCAGCAGCTTAGCAGGGACTGTTAATGAAAAACTGTTTTTT. Translation gives CASSLAGTVNEKLFF. The genes are TRBV7-2 and TRBJ1-4, with D perhaps TRBD1 (5 bases). This CDR3 contains 15 residues. The V gene lost 0 bases and the J gene lost 4 bases, with 9 bases spanning the gap. Germline values: CDR1 SGHTA, CDR2 FQGNSA. Full variable domain (missing parts from reference TRBV7-2 and TRBJ1-4): GAGVSQSPSNKVTEKGKDVELRCDPISGHTALYWYRQSLGQGLEFLIYFQGNSAPDKSGLPSDRFSAERTGGSVSTLTIQRTQQEDSAVYLCASSLAGTVNEKLFFGSGTQLSVL.

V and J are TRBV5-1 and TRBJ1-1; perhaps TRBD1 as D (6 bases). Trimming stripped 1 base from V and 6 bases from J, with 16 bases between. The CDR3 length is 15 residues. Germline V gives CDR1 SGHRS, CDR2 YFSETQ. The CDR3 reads CASSLRGGGIPEAFF. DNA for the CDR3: TGCGCCAGCAGCTTGCGGGGGGGCGGGATCCCTGAAGCTTTCTTT.

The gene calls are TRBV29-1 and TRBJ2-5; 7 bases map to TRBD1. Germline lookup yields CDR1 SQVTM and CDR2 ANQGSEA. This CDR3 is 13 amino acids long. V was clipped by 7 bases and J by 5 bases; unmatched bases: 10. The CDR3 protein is CSARDSRLETQYF. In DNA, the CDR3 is TGCAGCGCAAGGGACAGTCGGTTGGAGACCCAGTACTTC.